The sequence of this T cell receptor (beta chain) was determined in a study of cytomegalovirus exposure and HLA in healthy donors (dated 2017 in TCRdb). Regarding the complete study: The 700 or so repertoires of the first cohort and the approximately 130 validation repertoires were produced on the same platform, according to a later analysis. The study aimed to test whether cataloging public T cell receptors could reveal signatures of past pathogen exposure. A separate validation cohort of more than 100 different subjects was used in addition to the 666-subject first cohort. The study combined high-throughput TCR immunosequencing, statistical association of individual TCRs with disease status, and machine learning to predict cytomegalovirus infection status. Beyond this particular receptor, the publication reports: A few of the identified cytomegalovirus-associated TCR beta chains were confirmed in vitro to be specific for cytomegalovirus antigens. In a later analysis, TCRs clustered in the first cohort were found to also tend to co-occur in the 120 validation repertoires, with about 93% of cluster scores above 0. A total of about 180 TCR beta chains were listed by the study as associated with cytomegalovirus. Cytomegalovirus status was reported to be diagnosed by the classifier with high specificity and sensitivity in both the original and validation cohorts. A later analysis lacked HLA typing for the validation cohort, so it scored co-occurrence in that cohort across all 120 repertoires. According to the authors, the approach could potentially be generalized to other disease states and immunological phenotypes. Across donors, most TCR sequences were observed very rarely, whereas some public TCRs were present in many individuals.

V and J lose 6 bases and 2 bases, and a span of 20 bases separates them. Per the germline V gene, SGHNT is the CDR1 and YENEEA is the CDR2. The CDR3 runs 16 residues from the cysteine to the phenylalanine. Only the CDR3 portion is preserved as DNA: 48 bases, with reading frame beginning at the first base. Library generation was performed with the immunoSEQ multiplex PCR assay. As for how the authors treated the data: A statistical classification framework was built to diagnose cytomegalovirus status from the catalog of TCR beta chain sequences. TCRdb provides this immuneACCESS table in a form limited to in-frame rearrangements. Some clones are lacking; in checked studies, under half of them reflect an unresolved V gene, and why the rest are absent is not known. Clone size and V and J calls were adopted from that table, with D and trimming inferred from the DNA. Here the sample has over 100,000 clones; 88% occur a single time. The top ten clonotypes cover more than 2% of the sample.

Worth noting for this clone: It lacks a known antigen. Nothing much larger sits one base from this clone, and base qualities are not available.

The donors were included in the validation cohort of over a hundred subjects, a group kept apart from the roughly 680-subject first cohort. The source of this sequence is a woman between 18 and 29 years old in good health and CMV-seronegative. Sample: PBMCs. Here the chain combines TRBV11-3 and TRBJ2-7; TRBD2 is perhaps the D gene, given 5 matching bases. CDR3 sequence: CASRIGVEPFTYEQYF. The DNA sequence is as follows: TGTGCCAGCAGAATCGGGGTGGAACCCTTTACCTACGAGCAGTACTTC.